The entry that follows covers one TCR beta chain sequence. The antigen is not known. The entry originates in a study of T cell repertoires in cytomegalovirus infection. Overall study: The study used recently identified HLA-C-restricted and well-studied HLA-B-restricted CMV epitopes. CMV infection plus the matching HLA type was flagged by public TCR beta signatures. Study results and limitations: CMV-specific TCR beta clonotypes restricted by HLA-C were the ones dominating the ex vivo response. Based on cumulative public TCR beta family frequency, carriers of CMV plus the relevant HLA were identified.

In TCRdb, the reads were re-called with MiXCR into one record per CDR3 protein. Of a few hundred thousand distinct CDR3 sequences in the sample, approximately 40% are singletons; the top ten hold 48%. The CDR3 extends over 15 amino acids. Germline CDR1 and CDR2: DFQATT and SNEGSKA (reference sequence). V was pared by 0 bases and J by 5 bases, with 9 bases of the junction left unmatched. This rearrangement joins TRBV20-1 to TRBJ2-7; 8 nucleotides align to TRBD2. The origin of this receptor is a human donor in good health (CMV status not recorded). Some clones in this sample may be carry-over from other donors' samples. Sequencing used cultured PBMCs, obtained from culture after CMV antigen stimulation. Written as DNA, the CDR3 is TGCAGTGCTAGAGATCCCCGGACTAGCTTTAACGAGCAGTACTTC. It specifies CSARDPRTSFNEQYF.